This passage covers 28 T cell receptor beta chains from one sample sequenced in a study of blood T cells in healthy people across ages. The use of a sample-barcoded 5' primer and a J-beta primer mix characterized a second PCR of roughly 6 to 11 cycles. TCRdb re-called the 5' RACE reads through MiXCR, storing one row per CDR3 protein. The sample contains over a million distinct CDR3 sequences, about 23% of which appear only once. These sequences were also reported in another study, on T cells of mothers and their children.

Sequenced sample: blood. The source of these receptors is a girl aged 2 to 9 in good health.

The table lists this clonotype with a few counts. The chain uses TRBV7-9 and TRBJ2-2, with D tentatively TRBD1 or TRBD2 (5 bases each). V shed 5 bases and J shed 5 bases, with 18 bases lying between them. Germline V CDR1 and CDR2: SEHNR, FQNEAQ (reference sequence). This CDR3 spans 16 amino acids. The CDR3 sequence is CASSQAPGLNTGELFF. CDR3 DNA sequence: TGTGCCAGCAGCCAAGCGCCGGGGCTTAATACCGGGGAGCTGTTTTTT.

The chain couples TRBV7-2 to TRBJ2-5; 7 bases align to TRBD2. The CDR3 length is 16 residues. The junction had 6 bases not matched to a gene; V was cut back by 1 base and J by 1 base. The germline gives CDR1 SGHTA, CDR2 FQGNSA. The CDR3 spells CASSLVGLRSQETQYF. In nucleotides, the CDR3 is TGTGCCAGCAGCTTAGTGGGACTACGATCCCAAGAGACCCAGTACTTC.

As DNA, the CDR3 is TGTGCCAGCAGCTTAGAAACCCCAAGAGCTTTCTTT. Protein product: CASSLETPRAFF. The V call is TRBV11-2, the J call TRBJ1-1; no clear D. V was clipped by 0 bases and J by 10 bases, with 9 bases between them. The length of the CDR3 is 12 residues. The germline V gene has CDR1 SGHAT and CDR2 FQNNGV.

This clonotype was found a few times. This chain links TRBV7-9 with TRBJ2-5, with TRBD1 identical over 7 bases. The germline CDR1 and CDR2 sequences are SEHNR and FQNEAQ (reference sequence). V lost 5 bases to trimming and J lost 5 bases; unmatched junction nucleotides: 14. The CDR3 is made up of 16 amino acids. CDR3 sequence (DNA): TGTGCCAGCAGCATTGACAGGGAAACGTTAGAGGAGACCCAGTACTTC. Translation gives CASSIDRETLEETQYF.

The sample holds a few counts of this clonotype. The rearrangement uses TRBV4-3 and TRBJ2-6; D gene unclear. Germline CDR1 reads LGHNA; CDR2 reads YSLEER. This CDR3 region has 15 residues. Between the trimmed V and J ends, which lost 4 bases and 2 bases, there was a span of 9 bases. The CDR3 reads CASSPSNAGANVLTF. The CDR3 region has the DNA TGCGCCAGCAGCCCGTCTAACGCTGGGGCCAACGTCCTGACTTTC.

The V and J genes are TRBV7-3 and TRBJ2-3, with 7 nucleotides matching TRBD2. This CDR3 has 17 amino acids. The trim removed 4 bases at V and 4 bases at J, leaving 14 bases unmatched. CDR1 is SGHTA and CDR2 is FQGTGA in the germline V gene. CDR3 sequence (DNA): TGTGCCAGCAGCTCGGTCTATGTCGGGACTAACCCAGATACGCAGTATTTT. This translates into CASSSVYVGTNPDTQYF.

V is TRBV10-3 and J is TRBJ1-2; D unresolved. Looked up from germline, CDR1 is ENHRY and CDR2 is SYGVKD. Trimming left V 8 bases short and J 3 bases short, with 7 bases between. CDR3 size: 11 residues. CDR3 DNA sequence: TGTGCCATCTTCACCGACTATGGCTACACCTTC. Translating it yields CAIFTDYGYTF.

Only one count was recorded for this clonotype. V usage is TRBV3-1 and J usage is TRBJ2-1; the match to TRBD1 covers 8 bases. V dropped 4 bases and J dropped 10; count of bases not matched to a gene: 6. Germline values: CDR1 LGHDT, CDR2 YNNKEL (reference sequence). The CDR3 spans 13 residues. The CDR3 spells CASSPGQGYEQFF. The CDR3 DNA reads as TGTGCCAGCAGCCCCGGACAGGGATACGAGCAGTTCTTC.

J is TRBJ1-3 and V is TRBV6-5; D may be TRBD1 (5 bases). The V and J ends lost 4 bases and 0 bases respectively, with 7 bases between them. Per the germline V gene, CDR1 is MNHEY and CDR2 is SVGAGI. The CDR3 has 14 residues. CDR3 sequence reads: CASSSRDSGNTIYF. The CDR3 region has the DNA TGTGCCAGCAGTTCCAGGGACTCTGGAAACACCATATATTTT.

In this sample, this clonotype turned up a few times. This chain joins TRBV27 and TRBJ2-5, with 8 bases matching TRBD2. V shed 3 bases, J shed 4 bases, and the junction held 10 bases outside the gene matches. Germline assignment: CDR1 MNHEY and CDR2 SMNVEV (reference sequence). CDR3 length equals 16 residues. CDR3 in amino acids: CASSFTMRGAGETQYF. In DNA, the CDR3 is TGTGCCAGCAGTTTTACTATGCGGGGGGCAGGAGAGACCCAGTACTTC.

The CDR3 spells CASSLSGLPREQYF. For the CDR3, the DNA is TGTGCCAGCAGCTTAAGTGGACTACCGAGGGAGCAGTACTTC. The J gene is TRBJ2-7, the V gene TRBV7-2, with TRBD2 as a possible D gene (6 bases). The germline gives CDR1 SGHTA, CDR2 FQGNSA. The CDR3 has 14 residues. Trimming shortened V by 2 bases and J by 7 bases, and 15 bases separated the two germline ends.

V is TRBV29-1 and J is TRBJ2-1, with D possibly being TRBD2 (6 bases). TRBJ2-7 matches the DNA end more closely, so the J call is doubtful. The germline V gene has CDR1 SQVTM and CDR2 ANQGSEA. This CDR3 has 15 residues. CDR3 nucleotide sequence: TGCTCCAGCAGGGAGGATCTGGTACGGTCCTACGAGCAGTACTTC. Translated, it gives CSSREDLVRSYEQYF.

The chain is built from TRBV5-1 and TRBJ1-6, with D perhaps matching TRBD1 (6 bases). Trimming removed 1 base from V and 7 bases from J, with 12 bases in between. The CDR3 spans 15 residues. Per germline, CDR1 SGHRS and CDR2 YFSETQ. The CDR3 spells CASSLSAGTNSPLHF. CDR3 in DNA: TGCGCCAGCAGCTTGTCGGCGGGGACAAATTCACCCCTCCACTTT. The whole variable domain, remainder taken from reference TRBV5-1 and TRBJ1-6, is KAGVTQTPRYLIKTRGQQVTLSCSPISGHRSVSWYQQTPGQGLQFLFEYFSETQRNKGNFPGRFSGRQFSNSRSEMNVSTLELGDSALYLCASSLSAGTNSPLHFGNGTRLTVT.

The CDR3 reads CSARARRGVNEQFF. CDR3 sequence (DNA): TGCAGTGCTAGAGCTCGGCGGGGTGTAAATGAGCAGTTCTTC. The chain combines TRBV20-1 with TRBJ2-1, with a tentative D call TRBD2 (6 bases). The CDR3 contains 14 residues. Germline-derived CDR1 and CDR2 are DFQATT and SNEGSKA (reference sequence). The V and J ends lost 1 base and 7 bases respectively, with 14 bases between them.

This chain connects TRBV10-3 to TRBJ1-5; no clear D. V lost 4 bases, J lost 0 bases, and 10 bases lay in between. The CDR3 loop spans 15 amino acids. Per the germline V gene, CDR1 is ENHRY and CDR2 is SYGVKD. The CDR3: CAISGDTFSNQPQHF. The CDR3 DNA follows: TGTGCCATCAGTGGGGATACTTTTAGCAATCAGCCCCAGCATTTT.

The CDR3 sequence: CSVVGGRDGYTF. CDR3 DNA: TGCAGCGTTGTGGGGGGAAGAGATGGCTACACCTTC. V usage is TRBV29-1 and J usage is TRBJ1-2, with D possibly matching TRBD1 (5 bases). In germline, CDR1 is SQVTM, CDR2 ANQGSEA. The germline V and J ends were trimmed by 4 bases and 6 bases, with 12 bases remaining between them. The CDR3 totals 12 residues.

A few counts support this clonotype. DNA for the CDR3: TGCAGCGTTGAGCTCCAGGGTTCCGAAAAACTGTTTTTT. This translates into CSVELQGSEKLFF. The chain combines TRBV29-1 with TRBJ1-4, with D possibly TRBD1 on 5 matching bases. Germline assignment: CDR1 SQVTM and CDR2 ANQGSEA. The length of the CDR3 is 13 residues. The V end was cut by 3 bases, the J end by 8 bases, with 13 bases between.

The CDR3 spells CASTLTWLASSYNEQFF. For the CDR3, the DNA is TGTGCCAGCACACTCACTTGGCTAGCGAGCTCCTACAATGAGCAGTTCTTC. The rearrangement links TRBV6-1 to TRBJ2-1; weak D call: TRBD2 (6 bases). Per germline, CDR1 MNHNS and CDR2 SASEGT. The CDR3 totals 17 residues. V was pared by 7 bases and J by 0 bases, with 19 bases between.

As to this clonotype: At one end, the junction sequence differs from germline, possibly due to a read error. The V gene is TRBV4-1, the J gene TRBJ2-7; D gene ambiguous. Germline values: CDR1 MGHRA, CDR2 YSYEKL. The CDR3 is 14 amino acids. The CDR3 protein is CASSQGVGLYGQYF. CDR3 coding DNA: TGCGCCAGCAGCCAAGGGGTAGGCCTATACGGGCAGTACTTC.

This sequence joins TRBV12-3 or TRBV12-4 and TRBJ2-7; 11 bases map to TRBD1. The CDR3 consists of 14 residues. J was trimmed by 5 bases and V by 3 bases; bases with no gene match: 3. The CDR3 loop reads CASSLDRGPNEQYF. CDR3 coding DNA: TGTGCCAGCAGTTTGGACAGGGGGCCTAACGAGCAGTACTTC.

This clonotype appeared many times. This sequence joins TRBV7-3 and TRBJ2-5; no reliable D call. Between the trimmed V and J ends, which lost 0 bases and 4 bases, there was a span of 12 bases. The CDR3 spans 15 residues. CDR1 and CDR2 (germline): SGHTA, FQGTGA. CDR3: CASSLTAGYTETQYF. Here the CDR3 DNA reads TGTGCCAGCAGCTTAACAGCAGGATATACAGAGACCCAGTACTTC.

This clonotype showed up just a few times. The CDR3 spells CASSFGGTLSSYEQYF. CDR3 DNA: TGTGCCAGCAGCTTCGGTGGAACCTTGAGCTCCTACGAGCAGTACTTC. The chain uses TRBV5-4 and TRBJ2-7; D is uncertain. Germline lookup yields CDR1 SGHNT and CDR2 YYREEE (reference sequence). The CDR3 loop spans 16 amino acids. Trimming pared 2 bases from V and 0 bases from J, leaving 15 bases between.

The rearrangement joins TRBV29-1 to TRBJ1-3, with 7 bases that match TRBD1. V was clipped by 3 bases and J by 0 bases; unmatched bases: 2. CDR1 and CDR2 (germline): SQVTM, ANQGSEA. This CDR3 is 14 amino acids long. The CDR3 reads CSVDQGGSGNTIYF. The CDR3 coding sequence is TGCAGCGTTGATCAGGGGGGCTCTGGAAACACCATATATTTT.

This clonotype was observed many times. The chain couples TRBV29-1 to TRBJ2-5, with unresolved D. The CDR3 consists of 12 residues. V was shortened by 0 bases and J by 5 bases, with 7 bases between the two germline ends. Germline loops: CDR1 SQVTM, CDR2 ANQGSEA. CDR3 coding DNA: TGCAGCGTTGAAGAGGGGTCGGAGACCCAGTACTTC. This codes for CSVEEGSETQYF.

In this sample, this clonotype turned up a few times. The chain links TRBV4-3 to TRBJ1-2; D is unclear. V gave up 1 base and J gave up 6 bases, with 15 bases separating them. From germline, CDR1 is LGHNA and CDR2 YSLEER. This CDR3 has 15 residues. Here the CDR3 DNA reads TGCGCCAGCAGCCAAGTTACAGCTCCCCTTGATGGCTACACCTTC. It encodes CASSQVTAPLDGYTF.

This clonotype was recorded a few times. The chain carries TRBV14 and TRBJ2-5; the D gene is possibly TRBD2 (5 bases). The J call is uncertain, as TRBJ2-7 better fits the DNA end. The CDR3 sequence is 15 residues long. Germline CDR1 and CDR2: SGHDN and FVKESK. The CDR3 protein is CASSQGGGYSGEQYF. The CDR3 bases are TGTGCCAGCAGCCAAGGAGGCGGGTACTCGGGCGAGCAGTACTTC.

The chain carries TRBV18 and TRBJ2-1; 7 bases map to TRBD2. Germline V lookup: CDR1 KGHSH, CDR2 LQKENI. V shed 0 bases and J 7 bases; nucleotides not matched to a gene: 6. The CDR3 is made up of 15 amino acids. The CDR3 loop reads CASSPPSGGRNEQFF. The CDR3 DNA sequence: TGTGCCAGCTCACCACCTTCGGGAGGCCGGAATGAGCAGTTCTTC.

The chain combines TRBV7-9 with TRBJ2-5; a possible D gene is TRBD2 (5 bases). V gave up 3 bases and J gave up 0 bases, with 11 bases separating them. The length of the CDR3 is 15 residues. Germline CDR1 and CDR2: SEHNR and FQNEAQ (reference sequence). DNA of the CDR3: TGTGCCAGCAGCTTCGGGGTAACGTACCAAGAGACCCAGTACTTC. This encodes CASSFGVTYQETQYF.